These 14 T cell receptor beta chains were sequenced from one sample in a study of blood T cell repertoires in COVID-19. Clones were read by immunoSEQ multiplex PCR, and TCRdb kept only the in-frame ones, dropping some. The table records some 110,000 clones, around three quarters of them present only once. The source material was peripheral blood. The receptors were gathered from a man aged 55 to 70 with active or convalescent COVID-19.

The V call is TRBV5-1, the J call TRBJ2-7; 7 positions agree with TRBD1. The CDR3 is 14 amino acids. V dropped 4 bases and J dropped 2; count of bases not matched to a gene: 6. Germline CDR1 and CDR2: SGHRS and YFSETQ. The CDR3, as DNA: TGCGCCAGCAGCGCGATACAGGGGACCTACGAGCAGTACTTC. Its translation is CASSAIQGTYEQYF.

The DNA for the CDR3 is TGCGCCAGCAGCTCGGGGACAGCACCTAACTATGGCTACACCTTC. It specifies CASSSGTAPNYGYTF. The V and J genes are TRBV5-1 and TRBJ1-2; TRBD1 matches 7 bases. Germline V gene data show CDR1 as SGHRS and CDR2 as YFSETQ. The CDR3 is made up of 15 amino acids. Trimming took 3 bases from V and 0 from J; bases not matched to a gene: 5.

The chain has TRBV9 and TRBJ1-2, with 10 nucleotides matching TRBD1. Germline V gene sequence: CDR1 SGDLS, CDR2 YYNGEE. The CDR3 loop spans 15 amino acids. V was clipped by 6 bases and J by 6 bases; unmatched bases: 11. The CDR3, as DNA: TGTGCCAGCACCCTTGGCTGGACAGGGGGGGATGGCTACACCTTC. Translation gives CASTLGWTGGDGYTF.

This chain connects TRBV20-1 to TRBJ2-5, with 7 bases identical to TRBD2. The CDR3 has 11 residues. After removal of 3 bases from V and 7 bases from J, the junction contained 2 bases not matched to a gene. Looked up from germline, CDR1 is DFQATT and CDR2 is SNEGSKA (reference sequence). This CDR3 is CSASWEGTQYF. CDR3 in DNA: TGCAGTGCTAGCTGGGAGGGGACCCAGTACTTC.

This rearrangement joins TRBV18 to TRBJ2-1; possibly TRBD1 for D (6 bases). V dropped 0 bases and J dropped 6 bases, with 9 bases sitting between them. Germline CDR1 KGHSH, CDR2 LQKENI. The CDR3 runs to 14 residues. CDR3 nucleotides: TGTGCCAGCTCACCACCGGGACAAGGCAATGAGCAGTTCTTC. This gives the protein CASSPPGQGNEQFF.

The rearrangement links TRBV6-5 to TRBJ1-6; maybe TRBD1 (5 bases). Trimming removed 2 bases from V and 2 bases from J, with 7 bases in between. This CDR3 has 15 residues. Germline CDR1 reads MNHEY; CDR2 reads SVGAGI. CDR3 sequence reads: CASSYETAYNSPLHF. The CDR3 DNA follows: TGTGCCAGCAGTTACGAGACAGCCTATAATTCACCCCTCCACTTT.

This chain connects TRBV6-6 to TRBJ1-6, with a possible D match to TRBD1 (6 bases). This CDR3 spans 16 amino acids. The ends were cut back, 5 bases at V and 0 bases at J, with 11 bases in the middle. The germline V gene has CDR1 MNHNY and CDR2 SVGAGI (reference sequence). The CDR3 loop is CASSRTGISYNSPLHF. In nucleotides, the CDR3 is TGTGCCAGCAGTCGAACAGGGATCTCCTATAATTCACCCCTCCACTTT.

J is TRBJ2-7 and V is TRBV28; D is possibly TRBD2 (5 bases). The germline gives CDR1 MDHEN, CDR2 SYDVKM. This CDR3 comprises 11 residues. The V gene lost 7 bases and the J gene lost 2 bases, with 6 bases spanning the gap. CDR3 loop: CASTEAYEQYF. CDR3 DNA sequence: TGTGCCAGCACGGAGGCCTACGAGCAGTACTTC.

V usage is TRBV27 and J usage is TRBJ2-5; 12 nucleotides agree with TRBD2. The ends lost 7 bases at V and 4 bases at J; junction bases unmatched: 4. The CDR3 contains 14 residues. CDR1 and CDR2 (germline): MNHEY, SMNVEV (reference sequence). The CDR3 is CASKGLAGLETQYF. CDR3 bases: TGTGCCAGCAAAGGACTAGCGGGATTAGAGACCCAGTACTTC.

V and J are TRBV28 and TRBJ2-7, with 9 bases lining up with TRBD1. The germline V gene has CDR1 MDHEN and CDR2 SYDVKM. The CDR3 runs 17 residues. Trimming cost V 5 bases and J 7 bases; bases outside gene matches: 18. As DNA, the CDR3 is TGTGCCAGCAGTCCGAAGAACCGCGGGACAGGGTTGAGTGAGCAGTACTTC. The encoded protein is CASSPKNRGTGLSEQYF. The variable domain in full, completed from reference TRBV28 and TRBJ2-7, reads DVKVTQSSRYLVKRTGEKVFLECVQDMDHENMFWYRQDPGLGLRLIYFSYDVKMKEKGDIPEGYSVSREKKERFSLILESASTNQTSMYLCASSPKNRGTGLSEQYFGPGTRLTVT.

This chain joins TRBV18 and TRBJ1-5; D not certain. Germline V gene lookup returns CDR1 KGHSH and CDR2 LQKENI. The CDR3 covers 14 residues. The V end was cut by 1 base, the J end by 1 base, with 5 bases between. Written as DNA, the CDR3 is TGTGCCAGCTCACCACAGAGGAGCAATCAGCCCCAGCATTTT. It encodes CASSPQRSNQPQHF.

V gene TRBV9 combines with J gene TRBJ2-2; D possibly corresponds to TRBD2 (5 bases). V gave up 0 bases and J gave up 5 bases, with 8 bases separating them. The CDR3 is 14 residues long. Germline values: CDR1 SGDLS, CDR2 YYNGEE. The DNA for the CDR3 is TGTGCCAGCAGCGTAGGGGTAGCGACCGGGGAGCTGTTTTTT. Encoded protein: CASSVGVATGELFF.

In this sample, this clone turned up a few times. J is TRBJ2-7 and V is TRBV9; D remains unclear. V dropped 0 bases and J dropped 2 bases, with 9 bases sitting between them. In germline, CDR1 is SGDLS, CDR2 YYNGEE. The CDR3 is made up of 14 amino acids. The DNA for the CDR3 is TGTGCCAGCAGCGTAGACAGTTGGCCCTACGAGCAGTACTTC. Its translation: CASSVDSWPYEQYF. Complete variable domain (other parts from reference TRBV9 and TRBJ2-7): DSGVTQTPKHLITATGQRVTLRCSPRSGDLSVYWYQQSLDQGLQFLIQYYNGEERAKGNILERFSAQQFPDLHSELNLSSLELGDSALYFCASSVDSWPYEQYFGPGTRLTVT.

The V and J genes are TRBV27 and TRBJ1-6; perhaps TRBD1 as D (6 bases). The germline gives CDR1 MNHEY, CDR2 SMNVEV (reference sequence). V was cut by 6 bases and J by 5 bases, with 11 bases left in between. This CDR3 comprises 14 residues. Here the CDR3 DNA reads TGTGCCAGCAGCAGGGGCAGTAATAATTCACCCCTCCACTTT. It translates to CASSRGSNNSPLHF.